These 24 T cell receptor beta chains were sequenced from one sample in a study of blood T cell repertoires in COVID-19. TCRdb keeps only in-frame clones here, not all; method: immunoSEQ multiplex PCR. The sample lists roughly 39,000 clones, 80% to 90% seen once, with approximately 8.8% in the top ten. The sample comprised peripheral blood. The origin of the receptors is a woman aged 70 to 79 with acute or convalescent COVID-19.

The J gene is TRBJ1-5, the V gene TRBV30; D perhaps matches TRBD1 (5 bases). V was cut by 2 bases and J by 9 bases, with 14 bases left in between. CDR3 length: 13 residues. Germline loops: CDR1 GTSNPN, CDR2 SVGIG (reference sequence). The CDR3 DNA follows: TGTGCCTGGAGTTCTAGGGGAGGAGGGCCCCAGCATTTT. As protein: CAWSSRGGGPQHF. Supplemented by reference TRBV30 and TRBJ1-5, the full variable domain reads SQTIHQWPATLVQPVGSPLSLECTVEGTSNPNLYWYRQAAGRGLQLLFYSVGIGQISSEVPQNLSASRPQDRQFILSSKKLLLSDSGFYLCAWSSRGGGPQHFGDGTRLSIL.

The CDR3 DNA follows: TGTGCCAGCAGCTTGTACGGACAGGAGGCCAAGTATTTT. As protein: CASSLYGQEAKYF. The chain links TRBV5-4 to TRBJ2-3; 7 nucleotides agree with TRBD1. The CDR3 is made up of 13 amino acids. J gave up 13 bases and V 1 base, and 9 bases lay outside the gene matches. The germline V gene encodes CDR1 SGHNT and CDR2 YYREEE (reference sequence).

The CDR3 nucleotides are TGTGCCAGCAACCCAGCGGGAGGATCTGGCACGCAGTATTTT. Residues: CASNPAGGSGTQYF. The chain combines TRBV3-1 (or the pseudogene TRBV3-2) with TRBJ2-3, with 9 bases lining up with TRBD2. Germline CDR1 LGHDT, CDR2 YNNKEL (reference sequence). The CDR3 runs to 14 residues. Trimming at V came to 7 bases and at J to 9 bases, leaving 11 bases not matched to a gene.

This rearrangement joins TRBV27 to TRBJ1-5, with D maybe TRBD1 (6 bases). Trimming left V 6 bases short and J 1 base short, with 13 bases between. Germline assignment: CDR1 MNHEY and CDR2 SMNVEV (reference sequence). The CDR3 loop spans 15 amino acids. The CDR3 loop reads CASRPTGRSNQPQHF. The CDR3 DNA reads TGTGCCAGCAGACCGACAGGTCGGAGCAATCAGCCCCAGCATTTT.

CDR3 in DNA: TGTGCCAGCACCCCTCTGACGGGAGGGCCGGAGACCCAGTACTTC. Translation: CASTPLTGGPETQYF. V is TRBV6-5 and J is TRBJ2-5; 8 positions match TRBD2. The CDR3 has 15 amino acids. V gave up 7 bases and J gave up 5 bases; unmatched junction bases: 12. Germline V gene sequence: CDR1 MNHEY, CDR2 SVGAGI.

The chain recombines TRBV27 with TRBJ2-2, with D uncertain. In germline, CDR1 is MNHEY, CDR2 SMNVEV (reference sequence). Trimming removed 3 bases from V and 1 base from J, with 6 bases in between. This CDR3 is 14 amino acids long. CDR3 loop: CASSFFRNTGELFF. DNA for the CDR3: TGTGCCAGCAGTTTTTTTCGGAACACCGGGGAGCTGTTTTTT.

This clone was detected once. The CDR3 DNA follows: TGTGCCAGCAGCCGGGGACAGACCACGGGGGAAAAACTGTTTTTT. It encodes CASSRGQTTGEKLFF. V and J are TRBV9 and TRBJ1-4, with TRBD1 identical over 7 bases. CDR3 size: 15 residues. Trimming took 4 bases from V and 8 from J; bases not matched to a gene: 11. CDR1 and CDR2 (germline): SGDLS, YYNGEE.

This CDR3 reads CASSLERESQPQHF. CDR3 bases: TGTGCCAGCAGCTTGGAGCGGGAAAGTCAGCCCCAGCATTTT. This chain connects TRBV5-6 to TRBJ1-5; D is unclear. The CDR3 has 14 residues. The V gene's germline CDR1 is SGHDT and CDR2 YYEEEE. The germline V and J ends were trimmed by 0 bases and 6 bases, with 10 bases remaining between them.

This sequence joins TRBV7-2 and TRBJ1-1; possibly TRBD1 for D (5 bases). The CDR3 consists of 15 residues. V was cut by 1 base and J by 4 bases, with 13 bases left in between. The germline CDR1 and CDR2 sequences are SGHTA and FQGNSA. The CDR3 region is CASSLVAGGSTEAFF. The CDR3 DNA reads TGTGCCAGCAGCTTAGTAGCCGGGGGTAGCACTGAAGCTTTCTTT.

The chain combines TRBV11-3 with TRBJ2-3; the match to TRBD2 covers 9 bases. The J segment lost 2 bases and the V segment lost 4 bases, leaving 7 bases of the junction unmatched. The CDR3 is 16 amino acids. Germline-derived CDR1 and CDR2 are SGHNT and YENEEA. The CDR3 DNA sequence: TGTGCCAGCAGCTCCGGGACTAGCATATCCACAGATACGCAGTATTTT. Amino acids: CASSSGTSISTDTQYF.

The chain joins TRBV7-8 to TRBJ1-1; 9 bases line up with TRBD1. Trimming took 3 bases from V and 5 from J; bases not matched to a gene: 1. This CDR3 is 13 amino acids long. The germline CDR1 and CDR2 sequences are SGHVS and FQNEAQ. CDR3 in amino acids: CASSLDRGTEAFF. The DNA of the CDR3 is TGTGCCAGCAGCTTGGACAGGGGAACTGAAGCTTTCTTT.

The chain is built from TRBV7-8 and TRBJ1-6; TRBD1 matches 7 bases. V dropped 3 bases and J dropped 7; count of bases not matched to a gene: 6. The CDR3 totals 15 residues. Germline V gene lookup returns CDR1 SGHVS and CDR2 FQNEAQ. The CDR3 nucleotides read TGTGCCAGCAGCTTGATGGGACAGATAAATTCACCCCTCCACTTT. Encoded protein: CASSLMGQINSPLHF.

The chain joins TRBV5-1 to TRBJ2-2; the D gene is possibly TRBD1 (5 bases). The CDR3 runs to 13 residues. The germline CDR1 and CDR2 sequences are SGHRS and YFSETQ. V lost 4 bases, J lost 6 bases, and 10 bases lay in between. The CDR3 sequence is CASSPDSPGELFF. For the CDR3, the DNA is TGCGCCAGCAGCCCTGACAGTCCCGGGGAGCTGTTTTTT.

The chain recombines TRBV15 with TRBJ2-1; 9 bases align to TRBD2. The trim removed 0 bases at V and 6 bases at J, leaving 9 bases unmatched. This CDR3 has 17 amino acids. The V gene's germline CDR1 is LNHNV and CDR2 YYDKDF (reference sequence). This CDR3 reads CATSRERSSGDSNEQFF. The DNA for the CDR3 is TGTGCCACCAGCAGAGAGCGCTCTAGCGGGGACTCCAATGAGCAGTTCTTC.

The CDR3 region has the DNA TGTGCCAGCAGCCCACTTCGGGGCGGGAGAAGGGACAATGAGCAGTTCTTC. Protein: CASSPLRGGRRDNEQFF. This rearrangement joins TRBV3-1 (or the pseudogene TRBV3-2) to TRBJ2-1; TRBD2 aligns across 7 bases. Germline values: CDR1 LGHDT, CDR2 YNNKEL (reference sequence). J gave up 5 bases and V 4 bases, and 14 bases lay outside the gene matches. CDR3 length: 17 amino acids.

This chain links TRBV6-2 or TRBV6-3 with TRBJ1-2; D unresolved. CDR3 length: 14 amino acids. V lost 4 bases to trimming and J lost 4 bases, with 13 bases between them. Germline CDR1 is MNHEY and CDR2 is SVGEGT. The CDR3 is CASSSPGSLYGYTF. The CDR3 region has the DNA TGTGCCAGCAGTTCCCCCGGGAGTCTCTATGGCTACACCTTC.

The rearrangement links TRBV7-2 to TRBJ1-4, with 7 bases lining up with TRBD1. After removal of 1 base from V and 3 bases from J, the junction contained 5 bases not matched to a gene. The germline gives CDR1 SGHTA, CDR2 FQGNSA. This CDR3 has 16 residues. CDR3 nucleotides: TGTGCCAGCAGCTTAGAGGGGGCGACGGCTAATGAAAAACTGTTTTTT. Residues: CASSLEGATANEKLFF.

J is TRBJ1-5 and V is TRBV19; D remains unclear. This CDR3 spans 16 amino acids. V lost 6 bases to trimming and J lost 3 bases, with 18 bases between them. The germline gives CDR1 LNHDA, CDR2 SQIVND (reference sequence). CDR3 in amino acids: CASRHGVRGNNQPQHF. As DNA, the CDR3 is TGTGCCAGTAGACATGGGGTCCGGGGTAACAATCAGCCCCAGCATTTT.

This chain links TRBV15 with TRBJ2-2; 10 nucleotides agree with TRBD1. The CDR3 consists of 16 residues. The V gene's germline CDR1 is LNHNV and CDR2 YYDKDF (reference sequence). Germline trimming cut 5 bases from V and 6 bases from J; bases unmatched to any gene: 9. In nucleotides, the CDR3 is TGTGCCACCAGCGCCCCGGGACAGGGGACGGCCGGGGAGCTGTTTTTT. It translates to CATSAPGQGTAGELFF.

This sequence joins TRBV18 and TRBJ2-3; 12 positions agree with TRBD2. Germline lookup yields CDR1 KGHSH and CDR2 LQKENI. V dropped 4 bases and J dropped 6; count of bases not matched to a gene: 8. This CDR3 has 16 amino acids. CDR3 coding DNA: TGTGCCAGCTCACTCCGGACTAGCGGGGCGGGGGATACGCAGTATTTT. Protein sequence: CASSLRTSGAGDTQYF.

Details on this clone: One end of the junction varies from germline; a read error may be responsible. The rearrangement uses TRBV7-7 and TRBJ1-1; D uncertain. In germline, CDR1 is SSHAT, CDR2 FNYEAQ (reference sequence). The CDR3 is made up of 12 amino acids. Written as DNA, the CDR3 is TGTGCTAGCAGGCAACTTGCACGGGTAGCTTTCTTT. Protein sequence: CASRQLARVAFF. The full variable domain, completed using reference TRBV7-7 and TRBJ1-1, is GAGVSQSPRYKVTKRGQDVTLRCDPISSHATLYWYQQALGQGPEFLTYFNYEAQPDKSGLPSDRFSAERPEGSISTLTIQRTEQRDSAMYRCASRQLARVAFFGQGTRLTVV.

In DNA, the CDR3 is TGTGCCAGAAGCCCGTCGAAGAGCACCCTCCACTTT. Its protein is CARSPSKSTLHF. The chain carries TRBV7-5 and TRBJ1-6. TRBV7-5 is deemed a pseudogene. CDR3 length: 12 residues.

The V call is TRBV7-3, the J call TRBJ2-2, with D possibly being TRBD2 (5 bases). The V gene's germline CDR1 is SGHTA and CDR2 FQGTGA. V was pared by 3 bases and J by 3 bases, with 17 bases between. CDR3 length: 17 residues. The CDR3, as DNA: TGTGCCAGCAGCTTCCGGGCGGGTGGGGTGCACACCGGGGAGCTGTTTTTT. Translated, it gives CASSFRAGGVHTGELFF.

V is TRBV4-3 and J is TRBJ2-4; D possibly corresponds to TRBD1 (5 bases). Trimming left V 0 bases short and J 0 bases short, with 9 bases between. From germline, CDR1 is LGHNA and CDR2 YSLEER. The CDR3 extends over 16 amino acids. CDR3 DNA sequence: TGCGCCAGCAGCCAAGACACAGGCGAAGCCAAAAACATTCAGTACTTC. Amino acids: CASSQDTGEAKNIQYF.